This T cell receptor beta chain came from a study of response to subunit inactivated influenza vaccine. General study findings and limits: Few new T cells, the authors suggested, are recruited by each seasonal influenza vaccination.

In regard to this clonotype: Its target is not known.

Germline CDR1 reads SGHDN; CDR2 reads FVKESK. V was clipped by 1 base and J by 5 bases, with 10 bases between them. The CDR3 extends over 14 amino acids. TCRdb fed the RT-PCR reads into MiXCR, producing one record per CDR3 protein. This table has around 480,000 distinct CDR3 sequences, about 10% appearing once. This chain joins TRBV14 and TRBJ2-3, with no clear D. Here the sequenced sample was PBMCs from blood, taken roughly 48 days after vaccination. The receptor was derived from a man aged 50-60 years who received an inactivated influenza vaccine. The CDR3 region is CASSQVYRGDTQYF. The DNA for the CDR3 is TGTGCCAGCAGCCAAGTTTATCGCGGAGATACGCAGTATTTT. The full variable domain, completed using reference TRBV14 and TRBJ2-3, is EAGVTQFPSHSVIEKGQTVTLRCDPISGHDNLYWYRRVMGKEIKFLLHFVKESKQDESGMPNNRFLAERTGGTYSTLKVQPAELEDSGVYFCASSQVYRGDTQYFGPGTRLTVL.